This TCR beta chain came from a study of PD-1 blockade in classical Hodgkin lymphoma (dated by TCRdb to about 2020). Looking at the study overall: To define a peripheral blood immune signature of response to PD-1 blockade in classical Hodgkin lymphoma, the study combined TCR beta sequencing with CyTOF. Broader findings and caveats from the paper: Baseline TCR diversity was reported to be lower in newly diagnosed patients than in healthy donors and to be lower still in relapsed/refractory patients. Only a single clinical trial cohort was studied, and what caused the repertoire differences, possibly disease activity or prior therapy, remained undefined.

As regards this clone: Its cognate antigen has yet to be identified. Nothing much larger sits one base from this clone, and base qualities are not available.

The intended sense of this specimen's time point label: newly diagnosed, previously untreated cHL patient sample. A Miltenyi CD4+ T cell isolation kit was used for magnetic negative selection to purify CD4+ T cells from thawed PBMCs. As a comparison group for the relapsed/refractory trial patients, PBMCs from patients with newly diagnosed, previously untreated classical Hodgkin lymphoma were sequenced. After peripheral blood was drawn into 8 mL Vacutainer Cell Preparation Tubes, PBMCs were isolated by centrifugation and then cryopreserved. Purified CD4+ and CD8+ fractions were prepared only for cases with an additional available PBMC sample. Magnetically labelled cells were removed on LS columns in a quadroMACS separator, and the flow-through was retained as the purified fraction. The Qiagen DNeasy kit was used to extract genomic DNA both from unsorted PBMCs and from the negatively selected CD4+ and CD8+ fractions. TCR beta CDR3 regions were amplified by immunoSEQ multiplex PCR using primers annealing to V and J segments. A synthetic immune receptor repertoire was used to minimize amplification bias, and any remaining bias was removed computationally after sequencing. For the original study's pipeline: Custom Python scripts were used to quantify repertoire diversity as the Shannon entropy index. The unsorted, CD4+ and CD8+ repertoires were each analyzed separately, with the exception of combined analyses, where CD4+ and CD8+ sequences were merged in silico. TCRdb retrieved this table from immuneACCESS and kept in-frame rearrangements only. Not all clones are present; in checked studies, unresolved V genes account for under half, and no reason is known for the remainder. The D gene and trimming were derived from the DNA, and the V and J assignments and clone size from that table. The sample data list tens of thousands of clones, and more than 90% of these were observed just once. About 0.42% of the sample is taken by the ten largest.

The germline V gene (reference sequence) yields LNHDA for CDR1 and SQIVND for CDR2. Trimming accounts for 5 bases at V and 5 bases at J, while the number of junction bases matched to no gene is 8. Measured from the cysteine to the phenylalanine, the CDR3 is 14 residues long. The DNA shown is the 42-base CDR3, in frame from base 1. Sequencing was performed on CD4+ T cells from blood. This TCR was sampled from a human donor with classical Hodgkin lymphoma. The chain was built from TRBV19 and TRBJ1-1; a stretch of 7 junction bases matches TRBD1. This receptor carries the CDR3 CASSLQGIETEAFF. The DNA sequence is given as TGTGCCAGTAGTTTACAGGGGATTGAGACTGAAGCTTTCTTT.